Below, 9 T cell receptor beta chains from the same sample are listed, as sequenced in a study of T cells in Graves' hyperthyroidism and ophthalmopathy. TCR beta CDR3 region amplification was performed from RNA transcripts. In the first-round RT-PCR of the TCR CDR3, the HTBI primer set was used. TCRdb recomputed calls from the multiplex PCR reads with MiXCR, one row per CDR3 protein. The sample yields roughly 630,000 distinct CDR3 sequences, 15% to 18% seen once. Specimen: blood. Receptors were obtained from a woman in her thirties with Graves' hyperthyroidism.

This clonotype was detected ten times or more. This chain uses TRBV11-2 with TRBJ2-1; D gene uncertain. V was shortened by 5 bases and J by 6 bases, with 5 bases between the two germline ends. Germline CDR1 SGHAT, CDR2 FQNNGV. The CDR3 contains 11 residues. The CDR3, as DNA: TGTGCCAGCAGCCCGTTCAATGAGCAGTTCTTC. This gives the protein CASSPFNEQFF.

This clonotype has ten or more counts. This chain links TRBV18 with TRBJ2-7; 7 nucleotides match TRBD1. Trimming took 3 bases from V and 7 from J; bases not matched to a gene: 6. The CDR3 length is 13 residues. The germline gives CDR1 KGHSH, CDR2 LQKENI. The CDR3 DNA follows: TGTGCCAGCTCACCGGGACAGCATGGGGAGCAGTACTTC. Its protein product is CASSPGQHGEQYF.

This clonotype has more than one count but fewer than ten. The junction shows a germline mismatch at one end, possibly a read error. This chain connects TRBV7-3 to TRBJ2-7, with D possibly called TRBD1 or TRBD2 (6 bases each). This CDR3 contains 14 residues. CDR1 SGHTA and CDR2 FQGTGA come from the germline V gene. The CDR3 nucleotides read TGTGCCACCAGCCTCGGGGGCGGCGGAGACGAGCAGTACTTC. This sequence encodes CATSLGGGGDEQYF.

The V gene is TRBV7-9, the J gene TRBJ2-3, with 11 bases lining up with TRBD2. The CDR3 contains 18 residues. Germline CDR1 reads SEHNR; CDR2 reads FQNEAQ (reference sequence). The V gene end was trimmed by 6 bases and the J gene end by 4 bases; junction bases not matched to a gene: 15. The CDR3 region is CASRAGLAEGGKADTQYF. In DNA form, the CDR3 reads TGTGCCAGCAGGGCGGGACTAGCGGAAGGAGGAAAGGCAGATACGCAGTATTTT.

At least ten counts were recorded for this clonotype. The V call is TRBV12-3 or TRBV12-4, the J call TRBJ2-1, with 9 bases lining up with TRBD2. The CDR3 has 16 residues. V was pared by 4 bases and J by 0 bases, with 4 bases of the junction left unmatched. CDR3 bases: TGTGCCAGCAGTTCGATTAGCGGGAGCTCCTACAATGAGCAGTTCTTC. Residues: CASSSISGSSYNEQFF.

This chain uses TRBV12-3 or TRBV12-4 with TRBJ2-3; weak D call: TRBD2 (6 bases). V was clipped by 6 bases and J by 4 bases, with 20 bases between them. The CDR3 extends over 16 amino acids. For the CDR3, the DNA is TGTGCCAGCAGGCCACCATGGGGGGAGAGCGCAGATACGCAGTATTTT. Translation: CASRPPWGESADTQYF.

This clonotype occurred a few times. The CDR3 here is CATNAGGPADTQYF. CDR3 nucleotide sequence: TGTGCCACCAACGCGGGAGGGCCCGCAGATACGCAGTATTTT. The V call is TRBV24-1, the J call TRBJ2-3; 9 bases agree with TRBD2. Germline loops: CDR1 KGHDR, CDR2 SFDVKD. Trimming cost V 8 bases and J 4 bases; bases outside gene matches: 6. CDR3 size: 14 residues.

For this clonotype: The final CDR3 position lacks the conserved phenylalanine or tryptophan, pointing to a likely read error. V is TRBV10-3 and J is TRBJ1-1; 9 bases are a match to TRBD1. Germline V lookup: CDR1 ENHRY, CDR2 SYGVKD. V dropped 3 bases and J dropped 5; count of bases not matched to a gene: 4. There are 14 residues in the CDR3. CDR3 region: CAISDTGGGTEAFL. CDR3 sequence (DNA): TGTGCCATCAGTGACACAGGGGGCGGGACTGAAGCTTTCCTT.

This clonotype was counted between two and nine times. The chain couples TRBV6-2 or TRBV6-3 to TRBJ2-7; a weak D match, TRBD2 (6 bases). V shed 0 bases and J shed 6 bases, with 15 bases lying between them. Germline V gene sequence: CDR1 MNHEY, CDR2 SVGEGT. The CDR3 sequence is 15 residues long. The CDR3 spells CASSYSIRELGEQYF. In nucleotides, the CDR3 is TGTGCCAGCAGTTACTCGATACGGGAGCTGGGCGAGCAGTACTTC.